These 20 T cell receptor beta chains originate from one sample sequenced in a study of liver allograft versus peripheral blood T cells. For the study at large: Comparisons were made between T cell receptor repertoires found in transplanted livers and those circulating in recipients' peripheral blood.

TCRdb itself ran the reads through MiXCR, one entry per CDR3 protein. The data hold some 9,000 distinct CDR3 sequences, with roughly 26% observed a single time. The source is a human patient who had a liver transplant. Some of the T cells may derive from the graft donor.

In this sample, this clonotype turned up a few times. The chain uses TRBV12-3 or TRBV12-4 and TRBJ2-2; 10 bases fit TRBD2. The CDR3 length is 15 residues. V shed 2 bases and J 6 bases; nucleotides not matched to a gene: 3. CDR3 nucleotides: TGTGCCAGCAGTTTACTAGCGGGAGTTGCCGGGGAGCTGTTTTTT. Protein sequence: CASSLLAGVAGELFF.

Of note for this clonotype: The final CDR3 position lacks the conserved phenylalanine or tryptophan, pointing to a likely read error. This chain connects TRBV5-4 to TRBJ2-7; D possibly matches TRBD1 or TRBD2 (5 bases each). With 0 bases removed from V and 5 bases from J, the gap between germline ends came to 9 bases. This CDR3 is built from 13 residues. Germline-derived CDR1 and CDR2 are SGHNT and YYREEE (reference sequence). The CDR3 DNA follows: TGTGCCAGCAGCTTGGCTGGGGGTGACGAGCAGTACTAC. It codes for CASSLAGGDEQYY.

The V and J genes are TRBV28 and TRBJ1-1; tentative D call: TRBD1 (5 bases). Looked up from germline, CDR1 is MDHEN and CDR2 is SYDVKM. Trimming took 3 bases from V and 11 from J, leaving 16 bases between them. The CDR3 length is 13 residues. CDR3 residues: CASSLRGWVRAFF. The CDR3 DNA is TGTGCCAGCAGTTTGAGGGGATGGGTGAGGGCTTTCTTT.

This chain links TRBV20-1 with TRBJ1-4, with no clear D. This CDR3 is 12 amino acids long. The germline V gene has CDR1 DFQATT and CDR2 SNEGSKA (reference sequence). Trimming left V 3 bases short and J 8 bases short, with 10 bases between. The CDR3 is CSASSSWEKLFF. CDR3 nucleotide sequence: TGCAGTGCTAGTAGTAGTTGGGAAAAACTGTTTTTT.

The chain employs TRBV20-1 and TRBJ2-7; D is unclear. This CDR3 contains 16 residues. Looked up from germline, CDR1 is DFQATT and CDR2 is SNEGSKA (reference sequence). Trimming took off 6 bases at V and 2 bases at J, with 23 bases between the two ends. The CDR3 DNA follows: TGCAGTGCCCCGCATACACTCGTGGGAAACCCCTACGAGCAGTACTTC. This encodes CSAPHTLVGNPYEQYF.

This clonotype showed up just a few times. This chain connects TRBV18 to TRBJ2-1; 11 bases agree with TRBD1. Unmatched junction bases numbered 6, after V lost 4 bases and J lost 7 bases. The length of the CDR3 is 15 residues. Germline CDR1 and CDR2: KGHSH and LQKENI. The DNA of the CDR3 is TGTGCCAGCTCACTCCCGGGACAGGGGGGGAATGAGCAGTTCTTC. As protein: CASSLPGQGGNEQFF. Based on the CDR3 plus reference TRBV18 and TRBJ2-1, the full variable domain is NAGVMQNPRHLVRRRGQEARLRCSPMKGHSHVYWYRQLPEEGLKFMVYLQKENIIDESGMPKERFSAEFPKEGPSILRIQQVVRGDSAAYFCASSLPGQGGNEQFFGPGTRLTVL.

This clonotype has ten or more counts. This chain joins TRBV18 and TRBJ2-3; maybe TRBD1 (6 bases). The CDR3 has 15 amino acids. Deletions cut 0 bases from V and 3 bases from J, with 10 bases between. CDR1 and CDR2 (germline): KGHSH, LQKENI. The CDR3 is CASSPPDRKTDTQYF. CDR3 DNA: TGTGCCAGCTCACCACCTGACAGGAAGACAGATACGCAGTATTTT.

In its sample, this clonotype is medium-sized. Here the CDR3 reads CASRSGQLNTEAFF. DNA for the CDR3: TGTGCCAGCAGATCGGGACAGCTGAACACTGAAGCTTTCTTT. This sequence joins TRBV27 and TRBJ1-1, with 7 positions matching TRBD1. Per germline, CDR1 MNHEY and CDR2 SMNVEV (reference sequence). CDR3 size: 14 residues. J gave up 0 bases and V 6 bases, and 4 bases lay outside the gene matches.

This clonotype is labeled medium-sized (0.01 to 0.1%). In nucleotides, the CDR3 is TGCAGTGCACTCGGACAGGCCCCGAGCAATCAGCCCCAGCATTTT. As protein: CSALGQAPSNQPQHF. V and J are TRBV20-1 and TRBJ1-5; 7 nucleotides align to TRBD1. The CDR3 length is 15 residues. Germline V gene data show CDR1 as DFQATT and CDR2 as SNEGSKA (reference sequence). J lost 1 base, V lost 6 bases, and 9 bases had no gene match.

V and J are TRBV28 and TRBJ1-5; D not certain. There are 13 residues in the CDR3. Looked up from germline, CDR1 is MDHEN and CDR2 is SYDVKM. V lost 0 bases and J 5 bases, leaving 5 bases between the germline ends. CDR3 protein: CASSLWGYQPQHF. CDR3 in DNA: TGTGCCAGCAGTTTATGGGGGTATCAGCCCCAGCATTTT.

This clonotype is medium-sized within its sample. The gene calls are TRBV10-3 and TRBJ2-1; TRBD1 might be the D (6 bases). The CDR3 consists of 16 residues. Germline V gene sequence: CDR1 ENHRY, CDR2 SYGVKD. The V gene lost 6 bases and the J gene lost 0 bases, with 15 bases spanning the gap. The CDR3 region has the DNA TGTGCCATCAGCCTCACAGGGACGAGCTCCTACAATGAGCAGTTCTTC. This gives the protein CAISLTGTSSYNEQFF.

This clonotype has a handful of counts. J is TRBJ1-5 and V is TRBV3-1; tentative D call: TRBD1 (6 bases). V lost 3 bases and J 3 bases, leaving 9 bases between the germline ends. Germline CDR1 and CDR2: LGHDT and YNNKEL (reference sequence). The CDR3 runs to 14 residues. The CDR3 loop is CASSQNRDNQPQHF. CDR3 sequence (DNA): TGTGCCAGCAGCCAGAACAGGGACAATCAGCCCCAGCATTTT.

This clonotype rates as medium-sized. This chain connects TRBV28 to TRBJ1-6, with 11 bases aligning to TRBD1. The CDR3 runs 14 residues. After removal of 5 bases from V and 10 bases from J, the junction contained 4 bases not matched to a gene. Germline V lookup: CDR1 MDHEN, CDR2 SYDVKM. The CDR3: CASSRDRGISPLHF. The CDR3 DNA reads as TGTGCCAGCAGTCGGGACAGGGGGATATCACCCCTCCACTTT. The entire variable domain, with the rest obtained from reference TRBV28 and TRBJ1-6, is as follows: DVKVTQSSRYLVKRTGEKVFLECVQDMDHENMFWYRQDPGLGLRLIYFSYDVKMKEKGDIPEGYSVSREKKERFSLILESASTNQTSMYLCASSRDRGISPLHFGNGTRLTVT.

By sample share, this clonotype is medium-sized. The chain's CDR3 is CARGCTGAAQQYF. CDR3 nucleotides: TGTGCCAGGGGATGTACAGGGGCCGCGCAGCAGTACTTC. This chain joins TRBV28 and TRBJ2-7; 7 bases agree with TRBD1. Germline CDR1 is MDHEN and CDR2 is SYDVKM. J lost 8 bases, V lost 9 bases, and 13 bases had no gene match. The CDR3 is 13 residues long.

The chain is built from TRBV28 and TRBJ1-5; 7 bases match TRBD1. The length of the CDR3 is 15 residues. The V gene's germline CDR1 is MDHEN and CDR2 SYDVKM. Germline trimming cut 3 bases from V and 3 bases from J; bases unmatched to any gene: 5. CDR3 bases: TGTGCCAGCAGTTTCTCACAGGGGAACAATCAGCCCCAGCATTTT. It specifies CASSFSQGNNQPQHF.

This CDR3 reads CASSVDGAGQTDTQYF. The CDR3 DNA reads TGTGCCAGCAGCGTAGACGGAGCGGGACAAACAGATACGCAGTATTTT. The chain employs TRBV9 and TRBJ2-3; D is possibly TRBD2 (7 bases). The V and J ends lost 0 bases and 3 bases respectively, with 14 bases between them. Germline CDR1 SGDLS, CDR2 YYNGEE. The length of the CDR3 is 16 residues.

CDR3 in amino acids: CASSFPDRAEQFF. CDR3 in DNA: TGTGCCAGCAGTTTCCCGGACAGGGCGGAGCAGTTCTTC. The V and J genes are TRBV6-5 and TRBJ2-1, with 8 bases aligning to TRBD1. Germline V gene data show CDR1 as MNHEY and CDR2 as SVGAGI. The ends lost 4 bases at V and 10 bases at J; junction bases unmatched: 6. The length of the CDR3 is 13 residues.

V is TRBV19 and J is TRBJ2-3; TRBD2 matches 10 bases. Germline CDR1 is LNHDA and CDR2 is SQIVND (reference sequence). J was trimmed by 4 bases and V by 0 bases; bases with no gene match: 10. The CDR3 is made up of 18 amino acids. The CDR3 DNA follows: TGTGCCAGTAGTATAGATGCGGCTAGCGGGGGCCTGCCAGATACGCAGTATTTT. Residues: CASSIDAASGGLPDTQYF. Full variable domain (outside the CDR3, taken from reference TRBV19 and TRBJ2-3): DGGITQSPKYLFRKEGQNVTLSCEQNLNHDAMYWYRQDPGQGLRLIYYSQIVNDFQKGDIAEGYSVSREKKESFPLTVTSAQKNPTAFYLCASSIDAASGGLPDTQYFGPGTRLTVL.

In its sample, this clonotype ranks as medium-sized (0.01 to 0.1%). This rearrangement joins TRBV30 to TRBJ1-6, with a tentative D call TRBD1 (6 bases). The V end was cut by 5 bases, the J end by 4 bases, with 9 bases between. This CDR3 is 13 amino acids long. Germline V gene sequence: CDR1 GTSNPN, CDR2 SVGIG (reference sequence). In DNA, the CDR3 is TGTGCCTGGGGGGGACATTATAATTCACCCCTCCACTTT. This gives the protein CAWGGHYNSPLHF.

By share of the sample, this clonotype is medium-sized. CDR3 in DNA: TGTGCCAGTAGTATAACGGGAGCTCGGGAGACCCAGTACTTC. This encodes CASSITGARETQYF. The rearrangement links TRBV19 to TRBJ2-5, with D tentatively TRBD2 (6 bases). The CDR3 has 14 amino acids. Trimming cost V 2 bases and J 5 bases, with 12 bases left between them. The germline V gene encodes CDR1 LNHDA and CDR2 SQIVND (reference sequence).